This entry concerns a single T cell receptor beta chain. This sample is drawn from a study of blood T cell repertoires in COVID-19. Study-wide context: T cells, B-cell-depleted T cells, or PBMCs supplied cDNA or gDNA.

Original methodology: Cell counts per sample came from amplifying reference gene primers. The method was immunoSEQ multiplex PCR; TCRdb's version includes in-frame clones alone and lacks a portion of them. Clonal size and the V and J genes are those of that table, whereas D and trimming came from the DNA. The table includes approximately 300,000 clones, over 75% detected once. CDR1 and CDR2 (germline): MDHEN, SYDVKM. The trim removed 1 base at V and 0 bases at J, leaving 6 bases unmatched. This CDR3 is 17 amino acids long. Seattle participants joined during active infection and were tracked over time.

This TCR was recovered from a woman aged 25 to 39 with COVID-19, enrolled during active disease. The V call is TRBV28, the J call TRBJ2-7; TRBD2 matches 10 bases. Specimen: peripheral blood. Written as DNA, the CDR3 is TGTGCCAGCAGTTTATTGCTAGCGGGAGTGAGCTCCTACGAGCAGTACTTC. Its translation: CASSLLLAGVSSYEQYF.